This T cell receptor (beta chain) was observed in a study of blood T cells in healthy people across ages (dated by TCRdb to between 2015 and 2017). Concerning the study at large: Template switching captured roughly one uniquely barcoded TCR beta cDNA molecule per two T cells in model experiments. The donors were divided into four age groups: young (average roughly 15 years), middle-aged (about 39), aged (roughly 66) and long-lived (82). Two additional independent replicas of 1 million unique cDNA reads from the same blood draw were analyzed for two donors (one aged 18 to 29 and one aged 80 or older). Using deep sequencing normalized with unique cDNA molecular identifiers, the study measured how TCR beta repertoire diversity changes with age. To avoid experimental bias, donors of different ages were spread randomly across the sequencing lanes.

Systemically healthy Caucasian individuals from Russia, some 38 in total and aged about 6 to 100 years, were included as donors. About 9.8 milliliters of peripheral blood were drawn from each donor into EDTA-treated Vacutainer tubes. PBMCs were isolated by Ficoll-Paque density-gradient centrifugation, with at least 6 million obtained per sample. Total RNA, at least 6 micrograms per sample, was extracted from PBMCs with Trizol reagent. For every donor, an aliquot of PBMCs went through flow cytometry to measure the percentages of naive CD45RAhigh/CD27high T cells. The CDR3, from cysteine to phenylalanine, totals 19 residues. Only the CDR3 portion is preserved as DNA: 57 bases, with reading frame beginning at the first base. CDR1 and CDR2 (SEHNR, FQNEAQ) derive from the germline V gene (reference sequence). Comments on this clonotype: It lacks a known antigen. The junction shows a germline mismatch at one end, possibly a read error.

Library preparation employed 5' RACE. Sequencing took place on an Illumina HiSeq 2500. The second PCR ran for about 6 to 11 cycles and used a J-beta primer mix along with a sample-barcoded 5' primer. A unique molecular identifier was introduced onto each TCR beta cDNA molecule by a template-switch 5' adaptor carrying 12 random nucleotides. Each sample yielded at least 2.5 million CDR3-containing paired-end reads. The Mint cDNA synthesis kit, primed by a TRBC-specific oligonucleotide, was used to synthesize first-strand cDNA from all RNA. Following uracil-DNA glycosylase treatment, all cDNA underwent a first 18-cycle PCR with the universal primers M1SS and BC2_uni_R. The authors' analysis ran thus. Each sample was normalized by randomly selecting 1 million high-quality reads, each carrying a distinct molecular identifier. Instead of being binned into consensus sequences, reads with shared molecular identifiers were discarded. MiTCR, with a Q25 quality threshold and the strictest error-elimination algorithm, was used for CDR3 identification, clonotype clustering and error correction. A nonparametric unseen species model with Euler transformation was used to estimate a lower bound on total TCR beta diversity. TCRdb reprocessing: public reads trimmed at Q25 with fastp, clones called with MiXCR, in-frame beta chains kept. All rows with the same CDR3 protein become a single entry with the most common DNA and genes. These V and J calls originate from TCRdb's pipeline instead of the authors' own analysis. The sample table shows some 1.6 million distinct CDR3 sequences, and almost 35% are seen once. The ten most abundant clones make up about 10% of the sample.

The study at large found these results: Because profiling used bulk unsorted PBMCs, naive and antigen-experienced compartments could not be compared conclusively. Observed TCR beta diversity correlated strongly with the percentage of naive T cells measured by flow cytometry. Total diversity estimates from one million sequenced T cells were considered lower bounds and underestimates. Compared with the aged group, the long-lived group had more naive CD4+ T cells, fewer expanded clones and increased TCR diversity, a pattern suggesting age selection. As age increased, observed TCR beta diversity per million T cells dropped in a roughly linear way, and a significant reduction was already evident by age approximately 40. The CMV infection status of donors was not known, potentially confounding age-related changes in expanded clonotypes.

The rearrangement joined TRBV7-9 to TRBJ2-6; the D gene is possibly TRBD2, with 7 bases matching. The sequence derives from a woman aged 25 to 39 in good health. Sequenced material: blood. The CDR3 has the sequence CASSSLDGGRRSGANVLTF. DNA sequence: TGTGCCAGCAGCTCCCTCGACGGGGGGCGCCGCTCTGGGGCCAATGTCCTGACTTTC.